This T cell receptor beta chain came from a study of shared clonotypes between healthy human individuals. Method: immunoSEQ multiplex PCR; TCRdb's copy keeps in-frame clones and lacks some. The table records roughly 640,000 clones, about 97% of them present only once. CDR3 length: 13 amino acids. Germline V gene sequence: CDR1 MDHEN, CDR2 SYDVKM. Trimming shortened V by 6 bases and J by 2 bases, and 10 bases separated the two germline ends. This sequence joins TRBV28 and TRBJ1-1; D remains ambiguous. Sequences were obtained from naive CD4+ T cells sorted from blood. Subset of the sample: CD45RA+ positively selected. The sequence was obtained from a woman in her 30s in good health. The CDR3 reads CASRTHFNTEAFF. The DNA for the CDR3 is TGTGCCAGCAGGACTCATTTCAACACTGAAGCTTTCTTT.